This T cell receptor beta chain is drawn from a study of identical twins. Findings of the study overall: Part of the zero-insertion signal could reflect confounding by invariant MAIT and iNKT cells. Compared with unrelated sharing, twin-shared out-of-frame alpha sequences had more low-probability sequences.

Only a few counts were recorded for this clonotype. What it recognizes is unknown. Via MiXCR, TCRdb re-called the 5' RACE reads, giving one row per CDR3 protein. The table lists 1,800,000 or so distinct CDR3 sequences, about 32% of them singletons. Germline CDR1 SGHKS, CDR2 YYEKEE (reference sequence). Trimming shortened V by 2 bases and J by 0 bases, and 12 bases separated the two germline ends. The CDR3 is 15 amino acids. This TCR was recovered from a newborn girl in good health. The specimen was cord blood. V is TRBV5-5 and J is TRBJ2-7; D is ambiguous. Here the CDR3 DNA reads TGTGCCAGCAGCTTCCTAGACCCTGTCTCCTACGAGCAGTACTTC. It specifies CASSFLDPVSYEQYF.